Below are 5 T cell receptor beta chains sequenced from a single sample in a study of blood T cells in healthy people across ages. Primers used in a second PCR of roughly 6 to 11 cycles were a sample-barcoded 5' primer and a J-beta primer mix. TCRdb reprocessed the 5' RACE reads with MiXCR, giving one entry per CDR3 protein. Of 700,000 or so distinct CDR3 sequences in the sample, about a fifth were seen once. Source material: blood. These receptors were taken from a man between 65 and 85 years old in good health.

The chain couples TRBV11-2 to TRBJ1-1, with unresolved D. Germline CDR1 SGHAT, CDR2 FQNNGV. The CDR3 has 12 amino acids. Trimming shortened V by 2 bases and J by 5 bases, and 6 bases separated the two germline ends. CDR3 sequence reads: CASSLIQTEAFF. The DNA for the CDR3 is TGTGCCAGCAGCTTAATTCAGACTGAAGCTTTCTTT.

This clonotype came up a few times. V usage is TRBV24-1 and J usage is TRBJ2-3; D remains unclear. The germline gives CDR1 KGHDR, CDR2 SFDVKD. Trimming left V 4 bases short and J 4 bases short, with 2 bases between. CDR3 size: 11 residues. The CDR3 bases are TGTGCCACCAGTGACTCAGATACGCAGTATTTT. It codes for CATSDSDTQYF.

This clonotype appeared many times. The chain employs TRBV12-3 or TRBV12-4 and TRBJ1-3, with D possibly TRBD1 on 6 matching bases. V was clipped by 3 bases and J by 3 bases, with 9 bases between them. The CDR3 sequence is 14 residues long. CDR3 loop: CASSFGGLGNTIYF. The CDR3 DNA follows: TGTGCCAGCAGTTTCGGGGGGCTTGGAAACACCATATATTTT.

The rearrangement links TRBV6-6 to TRBJ2-2, with 11 nucleotides matching TRBD2. The V segment lost 5 bases and the J segment 2 bases; nucleotides outside the gene matches: 4. This CDR3 spans 16 amino acids. CDR1 is MNHNY and CDR2 is SVGAGI in the germline V gene (reference sequence). The CDR3 bases are TGTGCCAGCAGTCAACGACTAGCGGGAAACACCGGGGAGCTGTTTTTT. Translated, it gives CASSQRLAGNTGELFF.

The chain combines TRBV9 with TRBJ2-5, with 7 bases that match TRBD2. This CDR3 is built from 14 residues. V lost 3 bases, J lost 5 bases, and 7 bases stayed unmatched. The germline V gene encodes CDR1 SGDLS and CDR2 YYNGEE. The CDR3 DNA is TGTGCCAGCAGCGATGGGAGGGCCTGGGAGACCCAGTACTTC. The encoded protein is CASSDGRAWETQYF.